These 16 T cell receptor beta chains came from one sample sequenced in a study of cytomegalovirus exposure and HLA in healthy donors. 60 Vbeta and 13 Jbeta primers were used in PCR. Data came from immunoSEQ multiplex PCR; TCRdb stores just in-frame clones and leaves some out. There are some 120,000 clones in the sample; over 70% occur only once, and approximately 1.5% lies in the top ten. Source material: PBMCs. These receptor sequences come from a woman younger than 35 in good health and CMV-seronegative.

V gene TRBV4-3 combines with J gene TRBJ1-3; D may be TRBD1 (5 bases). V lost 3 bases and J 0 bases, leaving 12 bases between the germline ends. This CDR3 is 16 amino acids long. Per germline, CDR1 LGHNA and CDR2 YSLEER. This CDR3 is CASSQSRDFSGNTIYF. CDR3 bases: TGCGCCAGCAGCCAGTCCCGGGACTTCTCTGGAAACACCATATATTTT.

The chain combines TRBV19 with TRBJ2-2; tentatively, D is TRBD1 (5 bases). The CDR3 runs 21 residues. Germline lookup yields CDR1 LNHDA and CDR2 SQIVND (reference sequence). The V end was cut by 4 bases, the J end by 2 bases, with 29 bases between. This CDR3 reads CASSKPSKVVWQGANTGELFF. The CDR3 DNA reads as TGTGCCAGTAGTAAACCTTCAAAGGTCGTATGGCAGGGCGCTAACACCGGGGAGCTGTTTTTT.

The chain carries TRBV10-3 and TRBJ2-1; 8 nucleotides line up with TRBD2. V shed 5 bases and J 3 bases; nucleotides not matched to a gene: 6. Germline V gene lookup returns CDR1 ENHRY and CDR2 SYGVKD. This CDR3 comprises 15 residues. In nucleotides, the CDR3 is TGTGCCATCAGTACTAGCGGAACCATCTACAATGAGCAGTTCTTC. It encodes CAISTSGTIYNEQFF.

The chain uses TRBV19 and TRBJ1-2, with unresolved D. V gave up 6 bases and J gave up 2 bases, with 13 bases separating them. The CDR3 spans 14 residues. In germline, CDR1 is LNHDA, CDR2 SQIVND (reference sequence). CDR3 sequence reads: CASRPSGGNYGYTF. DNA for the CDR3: TGTGCCAGTAGGCCCTCCGGCGGGAACTATGGCTACACCTTC.

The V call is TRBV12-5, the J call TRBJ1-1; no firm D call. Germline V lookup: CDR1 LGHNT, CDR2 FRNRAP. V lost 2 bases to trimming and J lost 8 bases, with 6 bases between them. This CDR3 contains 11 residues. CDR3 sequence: CASGLHQEAFF. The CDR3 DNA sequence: TGTGCTAGTGGTTTGCATCAAGAAGCTTTCTTT.

The CDR3 DNA follows: TGTGCCAGCAGCCAAGGGAGCTCCTATAATTCACCCCTCCACTTT. This translates into CASSQGSSYNSPLHF. V gene TRBV7-9 combines with J gene TRBJ1-6; D not resolved. Germline CDR1 reads SEHNR; CDR2 reads FQNEAQ (reference sequence). The CDR3 extends over 15 amino acids. The V end lost 5 bases, the J end lost 0 bases, and 8 bases lay between the germline ends. The entire variable domain, with the rest obtained from reference TRBV7-9 and TRBJ1-6, is as follows: DTGVSQNPRHKITKRGQNVTFRCDPISEHNRLYWYRQTLGQGPEFLTYFQNEAQLEKSRLLSDRFSAERPKGSFSTLEIQRTEQGDSAMYLCASSQGSSYNSPLHFGNGTRLTVT.

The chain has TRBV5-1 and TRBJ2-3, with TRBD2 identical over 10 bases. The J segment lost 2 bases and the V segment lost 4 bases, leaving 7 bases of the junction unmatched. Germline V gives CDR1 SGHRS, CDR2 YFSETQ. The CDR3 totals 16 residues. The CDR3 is CASSQTTSGITDTQYF. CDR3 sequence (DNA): TGCGCCAGCAGCCAAACAACTAGCGGGATCACAGATACGCAGTATTTT.

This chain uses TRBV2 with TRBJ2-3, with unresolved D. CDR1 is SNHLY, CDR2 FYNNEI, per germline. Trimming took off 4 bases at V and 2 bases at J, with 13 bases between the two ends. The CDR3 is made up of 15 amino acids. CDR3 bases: TGTGCCAGCAGTGTGGTGGGCTATCCCACAGATACGCAGTATTTT. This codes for CASSVVGYPTDTQYF.

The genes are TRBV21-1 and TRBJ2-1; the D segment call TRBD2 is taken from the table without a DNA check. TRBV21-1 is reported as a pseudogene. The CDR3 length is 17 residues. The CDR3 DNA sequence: TGTGCCAGCAGCACTGGGACTCGACTGGCCTCTAGGAATGAGCAGTTCTTC. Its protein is CASSTGTRLASRNEQFF.

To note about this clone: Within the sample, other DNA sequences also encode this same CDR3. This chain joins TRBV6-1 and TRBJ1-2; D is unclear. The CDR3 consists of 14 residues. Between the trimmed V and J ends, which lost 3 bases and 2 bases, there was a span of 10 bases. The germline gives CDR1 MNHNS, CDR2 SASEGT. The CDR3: CASSEGLLNYGYTF. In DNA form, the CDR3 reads TGTGCCAGCAGTGAGGGCCTCCTAAACTATGGCTACACCTTC.

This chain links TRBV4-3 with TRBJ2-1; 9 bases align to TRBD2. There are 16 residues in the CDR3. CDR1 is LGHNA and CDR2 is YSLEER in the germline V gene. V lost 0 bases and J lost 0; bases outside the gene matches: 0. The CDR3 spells CASSQERGGSYNEQFF. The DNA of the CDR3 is TGCGCCAGCAGCCAAGAGCGGGGGGGCTCCTACAATGAGCAGTTCTTC.

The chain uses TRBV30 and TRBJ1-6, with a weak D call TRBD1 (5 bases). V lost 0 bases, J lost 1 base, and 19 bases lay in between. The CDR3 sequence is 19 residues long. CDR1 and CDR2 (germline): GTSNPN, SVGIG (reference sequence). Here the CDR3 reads CAWSVIIRGGTSYNSPLHF. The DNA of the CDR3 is TGTGCCTGGAGTGTAATTATTCGGGGAGGGACTTCCTATAATTCACCCCTCCACTTT. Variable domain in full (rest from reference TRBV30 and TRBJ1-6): SQTIHQWPATLVQPVGSPLSLECTVEGTSNPNLYWYRQAAGRGLQLLFYSVGIGQISSEVPQNLSASRPQDRQFILSSKKLLLSDSGFYLCAWSVIIRGGTSYNSPLHFGNGTRLTVT.

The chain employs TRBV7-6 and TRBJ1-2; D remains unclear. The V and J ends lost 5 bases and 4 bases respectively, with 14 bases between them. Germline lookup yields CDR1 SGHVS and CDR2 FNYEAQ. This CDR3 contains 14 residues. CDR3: CASSPSTVLYGYTF. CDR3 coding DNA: TGTGCCAGCAGCCCTTCCACGGTTCTCTATGGCTACACCTTC.

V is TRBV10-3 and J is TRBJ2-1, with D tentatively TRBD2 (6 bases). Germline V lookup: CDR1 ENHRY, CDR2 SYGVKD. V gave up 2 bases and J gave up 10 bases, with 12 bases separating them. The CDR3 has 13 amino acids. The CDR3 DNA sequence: TGTGCCATCAGTGAGGTTAGGAGGGGCGAGCAGTTCTTC. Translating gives CAISEVRRGEQFF.

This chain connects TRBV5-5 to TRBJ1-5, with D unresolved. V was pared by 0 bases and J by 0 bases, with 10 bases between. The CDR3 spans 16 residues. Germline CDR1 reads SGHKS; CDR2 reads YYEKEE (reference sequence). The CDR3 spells CASSLGRVYSNQPQHF. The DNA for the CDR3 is TGTGCCAGCAGCTTGGGTCGTGTCTATAGCAATCAGCCCCAGCATTTT.

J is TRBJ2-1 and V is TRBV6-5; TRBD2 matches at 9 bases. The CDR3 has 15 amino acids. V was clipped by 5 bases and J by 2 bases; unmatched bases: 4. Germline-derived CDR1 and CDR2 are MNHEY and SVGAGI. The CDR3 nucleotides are TGTGCCAGCAGTAATAGCGGGGGCACCTACAATGAGCAGTTCTTC. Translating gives CASSNSGGTYNEQFF.